This TCR beta chain is drawn from a study of shared clonotypes between healthy human individuals. CD45RO-negative, CCR7-positively selected cells formed the naive CD8 fraction, excluding terminally differentiated effector memory CD45RA+ cells. Clones were sequenced by immunoSEQ multiplex PCR, and TCRdb holds only the in-frame ones, with some missing. The data contain more than 2 million clones, about 95% of them singletons. The CDR3 sequence is 14 residues long. Germline V lookup: CDR1 WSHSY, CDR2 SAAADI. Deletions cut 7 bases from V and 2 bases from J, with 12 bases between. V usage is TRBV10-2 and J usage is TRBJ2-1; tentative D call: TRBD1 (6 bases). The clonotype was recovered from a man aged 18 to 29 in good health. The sample consisted of naive CD8+ T cells sorted from blood. This chain's CDR3 is CASITGNPYNEQFF. In DNA, the CDR3 is TGCGCCAGCATCACAGGGAACCCCTACAATGAGCAGTTCTTC.